A single sample is the source of the 5 T cell receptor beta chains below, sequenced in a study of T-cell memory formation after mild COVID-19. TCRdb redid the calling of the 5' RACE reads with MiXCR, one entry per CDR3 protein. Of around 65,000 distinct CDR3 sequences listed, 9% to 9.5% were seen once; the top ten hold 1.1%. The specimen was PBMCs or a T cell subset sorted from them (not recorded which). All receptors derive from a man in his late teens or twenties who had mild COVID-19 (a few samples of this study predate the infection). Cell type and time point are not known.

This clonotype was observed a few times. This sequence joins TRBV6-6 and TRBJ2-5, with D perhaps TRBD2 (5 bases). This CDR3 is built from 13 residues. V lost 5 bases and J 4 bases, leaving 11 bases between the germline ends. Germline loops: CDR1 MNHNY, CDR2 SVGAGI (reference sequence). In nucleotides, the CDR3 is TGTGCCAGCAGTCGCTGGACTCTAGAGACCCAGTACTTC. It specifies CASSRWTLETQYF.

This clonotype was counted between two and nine times. V is TRBV7-2 and J is TRBJ1-1, with 7 bases lining up with TRBD1. From germline, CDR1 is SGHTA and CDR2 FQGNSA. V gave up 5 bases and J gave up 4 bases; unmatched junction bases: 7. CDR3 length: 14 amino acids. The CDR3 reads CASSPRQGGTEAFF. The DNA for the CDR3 is TGTGCCAGCAGCCCAAGACAGGGTGGCACTGAAGCTTTCTTT.

This clonotype was seen at least ten times. J is TRBJ1-2 and V is TRBV5-6, with 9 bases that match TRBD1. V was pared by 0 bases and J by 9 bases, with 3 bases of the junction left unmatched. Germline CDR1 reads SGHDT; CDR2 reads YYEEEE. This CDR3 is 13 amino acids long. CDR3 coding DNA: TGTGCCAGCAGCTTGGACAGGGGGCAAAGCTACACCTTC. Its protein product is CASSLDRGQSYTF.

Comments on this clonotype: This may come from a read error, since a much larger clone is one base off. V and J are TRBV7-2 and TRBJ2-2; 7 bases match TRBD1. V gave up 4 bases and J gave up 6 bases; unmatched junction bases: 5. The germline CDR1 and CDR2 sequences are SGHTA and FQGNSA. The CDR3 totals 14 residues. The CDR3: CASSSEGAAGELFF. The CDR3 DNA is TGTGCCAGCAGCTCCGAGGGGGCCGCCGGGGAGCTGTTTTTT.

V and J are TRBV7-6 and TRBJ2-7, with TRBD1 matching over 10 bases. The J segment lost 1 base and the V segment lost 1 base, leaving 1 base of the junction unmatched. Germline V gives CDR1 SGHVS, CDR2 FNYEAQ. The CDR3 spans 15 residues. DNA for the CDR3: TGTGCCAGCAGCTTAGGGGACAGGGGTTCCTACGAGCAGTACTTC. Translation gives CASSLGDRGSYEQYF.